This T cell receptor beta chain was recovered during a study of memory CD4+ T cells and cytomegalovirus serostatus. Overall study findings and caveats: About 40% of the roughly 150 known CMV-associated TCRbeta sequences appeared in CD4+ memory.

Single viable CD3+CD4+CD8-CD45RO+ cells were sorted as the memory CD4+ T cells. The data were produced by immunoSEQ multiplex PCR, yet TCRdb's version contains in-frame clones alone and is incomplete. The sample includes some 52,000 clones, approximately 82% of them seen just once. The germline gives CDR1 SNHLY, CDR2 FYNNEI. CDR3 length: 13 amino acids. The ends lost 8 bases at V and 1 base at J; junction bases unmatched: 3. As concerns this clone: The antigen is undetermined.

The sequence derives from an adult in good health and CMV-seropositive. Sequenced sample: memory CD4+ T cells from blood. This chain links TRBV2 with TRBJ2-7, with TRBD2 identical over 9 bases. The CDR3 DNA sequence: TGTGCCAGCGGGACTAGCCTTTCCTACGAGCAGTACTTC. As protein: CASGTSLSYEQYF.